This paragraph covers one TCR beta chain sequence. The sample is drawn from a study of T-cell memory formation after mild COVID-19. Overall study context: The two donors had largely donor-specific TCR clusters.

TCRdb used MiXCR to reprocess the 5' RACE reads, holding one entry per CDR3 protein. This sample has 190,000 or so distinct CDR3 sequences, with about 22% found just once. V trimming: 8 bases; J trimming: 4 bases; junction bases outside the gene matches: 8. Germline values: CDR1 SNHLY, CDR2 FYNNEI. The CDR3 extends over 15 amino acids. This TCR was recovered from an adult woman who had mild COVID-19 (a few samples of this study predate the infection). Cell type and time point are not known. Material: PBMCs or a T cell subset sorted from them (not recorded which). The V gene is TRBV2, the J gene TRBJ2-3, with 11 nucleotides matching TRBD2. The CDR3 sequence: CASRLTSGVADTQYF. DNA for the CDR3: TGTGCCAGCCGCCTGACTAGCGGGGTTGCAGATACGCAGTATTTT.